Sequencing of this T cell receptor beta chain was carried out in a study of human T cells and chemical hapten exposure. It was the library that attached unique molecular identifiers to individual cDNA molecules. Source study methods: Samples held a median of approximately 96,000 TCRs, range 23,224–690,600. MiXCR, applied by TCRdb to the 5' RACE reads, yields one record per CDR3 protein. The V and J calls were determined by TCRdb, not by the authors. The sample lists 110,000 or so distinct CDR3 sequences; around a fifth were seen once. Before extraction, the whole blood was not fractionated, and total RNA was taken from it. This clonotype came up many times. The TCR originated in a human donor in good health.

CDR3 sequence reads: CSARKRAYEQYF. The CDR3 DNA is TGCAGTGCTCGTAAACGGGCTTACGAGCAGTACTTC. The chain carries TRBV20-1 and TRBJ2-7; no clear D. Germline CDR1 is DFQATT and CDR2 is SNEGSKA (reference sequence). V gave up 5 bases and J gave up 4 bases, with 12 bases separating them. The CDR3 spans 12 residues.